Below, 10 T cell receptor beta chains from the same sample are listed, as sequenced in a study of blood T cell repertoires in COVID-19. Assay: immunoSEQ multiplex PCR; the TCRdb copy retains only in-frame clones and omits some. The sample shows 150,000 to 200,000 clones, less than 85% of them seen only once. What was sequenced was PBMCs or T cells enriched from blood (not recorded which). The receptors were sampled from a woman aged 60-70 years with acute COVID-19.

The chain combines TRBV6-5 with TRBJ1-1; TRBD1 matches at 10 bases. CDR3 length equals 13 residues. The J segment lost 11 bases and the V segment lost 6 bases, leaving 9 bases of the junction unmatched. CDR1 and CDR2 (germline): MNHEY, SVGAGI. CDR3 amino acids: CASSAGQGGRAFF. Written as DNA, the CDR3 is TGTGCCAGCAGCGCTGGACAGGGGGGAAGGGCTTTCTTT.

This chain uses TRBV4-3 with TRBJ2-1; 7 bases line up with TRBD2. Unmatched junction bases numbered 7, after V lost 0 bases and J lost 5 bases. The germline CDR1 and CDR2 sequences are LGHNA and YSLEER. The CDR3 is made up of 16 amino acids. The CDR3 spells CASSQDHGLADNEQFF. The CDR3 region has the DNA TGCGCCAGCAGCCAAGATCACGGTCTAGCGGACAATGAGCAGTTCTTC.

The chain couples TRBV27 to TRBJ2-2; the D is unclear. V lost 6 bases and J lost 5, with 7 bases in between. Germline lookup yields CDR1 MNHEY and CDR2 SMNVEV (reference sequence). The CDR3 totals 12 residues. The CDR3 is CASSRLTGELFF. In DNA form, the CDR3 reads TGTGCCAGCAGCCGACTGACCGGGGAGCTGTTTTTT.

The V and J genes are TRBV12-3 or TRBV12-4 and TRBJ1-2; TRBD1 matches 7 bases. The CDR3 contains 11 residues. V shed 5 bases, J shed 7 bases, and the junction held 1 base outside the gene matches. Written as DNA, the CDR3 is TGTGCCAGCAGTGAGGGGGCTGGCTACACCTTC. Translation gives CASSEGAGYTF.

This clone appeared a few times. The J gene is TRBJ2-6, the V gene TRBV3-1 (or the pseudogene TRBV3-2); D gene ambiguous. The CDR3 loop spans 15 amino acids. Deletions cut 0 bases from V and 3 bases from J, with 6 bases between. Per germline, CDR1 LGHDT and CDR2 YNNKEL (reference sequence). This CDR3 reads CASSQDLVGANVLTF. The CDR3 bases are TGTGCCAGCAGCCAAGATCTCGTTGGGGCCAACGTCCTGACTTTC.

The chain joins TRBV7-9 to TRBJ1-1; 7 bases agree with TRBD1. The CDR3 is 13 amino acids. Germline V lookup: CDR1 SEHNR, CDR2 FQNEAQ (reference sequence). V was pared by 1 base and J by 11 bases, with 7 bases of the junction left unmatched. In nucleotides, the CDR3 is TGTGCCAGCAGCTTAGAAGGGGGCGTTGGGGCTTTCTTT. This codes for CASSLEGGVGAFF. The full variable domain, its missing parts supplied by reference TRBV7-9 and TRBJ1-1, is DTGVSQNPRHKITKRGQNVTFRCDPISEHNRLYWYRQTLGQGPEFLTYFQNEAQLEKSRLLSDRFSAERPKGSFSTLEIQRTEQGDSAMYLCASSLEGGVGAFFGQGTRLTVV.

This chain joins TRBV21-1 and TRBJ2-7; the table calls TRBD2, which could not be checked here. TRBV21-1 is described as a pseudogene. The CDR3 has 16 amino acids. In DNA form, the CDR3 reads TGTGCCAGCAGCAAAATCGCTAGCGGGGGGGATTACGAGCAGTACGTC. Encoded protein: CASSKIASGGDYEQYV.

The chain couples TRBV28 to TRBJ2-3; D unclear. Trimming stripped 5 bases from V and 2 bases from J, with 14 bases between. The CDR3 length is 15 residues. Germline lookup yields CDR1 MDHEN and CDR2 SYDVKM. The CDR3: CASSSRLLPTDTQYF. CDR3 DNA sequence: TGTGCCAGCAGTAGCAGGTTACTCCCCACAGATACGCAGTATTTT.

The rearrangement links TRBV7-2 to TRBJ1-4; D is perhaps TRBD1 (6 bases). The CDR3 loop spans 15 amino acids. The germline V gene encodes CDR1 SGHTA and CDR2 FQGNSA. V lost 5 bases, J lost 3 bases, and 13 bases lay in between. CDR3 residues: CASSLRDTPNEKLFF. The CDR3 DNA follows: TGTGCCAGCAGCCTCCGGGACACACCTAATGAAAAACTGTTTTTT. Together with reference TRBV7-2 and TRBJ1-4, the CDR3 gives the full variable domain: GAGVSQSPSNKVTEKGKDVELRCDPISGHTALYWYRQSLGQGLEFLIYFQGNSAPDKSGLPSDRFSAERTGGSVSTLTIQRTQQEDSAVYLCASSLRDTPNEKLFFGSGTQLSVL.

The chain joins TRBV3-1 (or the pseudogene TRBV3-2) to TRBJ2-3; no definite D call. This CDR3 has 12 residues. Germline V lookup: CDR1 LGHDT, CDR2 YNNKEL (reference sequence). V gave up 2 bases and J gave up 8 bases, with 8 bases separating them. The CDR3 DNA follows: TGTGCCAGCAGCCAAATCCCAGGTACGCAGTATTTT. It is translated as CASSQIPGTQYF.